Listed here are 21 T cell receptor beta chains from one sample, sequenced in a study of cytomegalovirus exposure and HLA in healthy donors. PCR was performed using 60 Vbeta and 13 Jbeta primers. TCRdb keeps only in-frame clones here, not all; method: immunoSEQ multiplex PCR. This table has roughly 200,000 clones, about 80% appearing once. Specimen: PBMCs. The source is a woman between 55 and 75 years old in good health and CMV-seropositive.

As concerns this clone: The junction does not match germline at one end; this may be a read error. The chain has TRBV10-3 and TRBJ2-6, with a weak D call TRBD1 (5 bases). The CDR3 has 15 amino acids. The germline V gene encodes CDR1 ENHRY and CDR2 SYGVKD. The CDR3 spells CAISEATAGANGLTF. Written as DNA, the CDR3 is TGTGCCATCAGTGAGGCGACAGCTGGGGCCAACGGCCTGACTTTC.

This chain links TRBV7-9 with TRBJ2-3, with unresolved D. Germline values: CDR1 SEHNR, CDR2 FQNEAQ (reference sequence). The CDR3 runs to 15 residues. Trimming pared 0 bases from V and 0 bases from J, leaving 7 bases between. The CDR3 region has the DNA TGTGCCAGCAGCTTAGCTCTTGGCAGCACAGATACGCAGTATTTT. It translates to CASSLALGSTDTQYF.

The chain recombines TRBV11-1 with TRBJ1-4; the match to TRBD1 covers 7 bases. With V trimmed by 1 base and J by 6 bases, 8 bases remained unmatched. This CDR3 is built from 16 residues. Germline V lookup: CDR1 SGHAT, CDR2 FQDESV (reference sequence). The CDR3 protein is CASSLGGGLTDEKLFF. CDR3 coding DNA: TGTGCCAGCAGCTTAGGAGGGGGCCTCACAGATGAAAAACTGTTTTTT.

The chain has TRBV19 and TRBJ2-2, with 7 nucleotides matching TRBD2. The CDR3 covers 16 residues. Per the germline V gene, CDR1 is LNHDA and CDR2 is SQIVND (reference sequence). V dropped 6 bases and J dropped 7; count of bases not matched to a gene: 14. Written as DNA, the CDR3 is TGTGCCAGTAGCACCCCCAGGAGCGGGATTGGCGGGGAGCTGTTTTTT. This translates into CASSTPRSGIGGELFF.

The chain couples TRBV5-1 to TRBJ2-2; tentative D call: TRBD1 (6 bases). This CDR3 has 19 amino acids. Germline V gives CDR1 SGHRS, CDR2 YFSETQ. V lost 0 bases and J lost 0, with 18 bases in between. The CDR3 is CASSLAVGARLSNTGELFF. In DNA, the CDR3 is TGCGCCAGCAGCTTGGCCGTGGGGGCACGCCTCTCGAACACCGGGGAGCTGTTTTTT.

The V and J genes are TRBV5-1 and TRBJ2-1; 12 bases line up with TRBD2. Germline CDR1 is SGHRS and CDR2 is YFSETQ. Trimming removed 4 bases from V and 7 bases from J; junction bases left unmatched: 9. The CDR3 length is 16 residues. CDR3 coding DNA: TGCGCCAGCAGCCTAACGGGACTAGCGGGCACTAATGAGCAGTTCTTC. It is translated as CASSLTGLAGTNEQFF. Looking up the rest from reference TRBV5-1 and TRBJ2-1 gives the full variable domain: KAGVTQTPRYLIKTRGQQVTLSCSPISGHRSVSWYQQTPGQGLQFLFEYFSETQRNKGNFPGRFSGRQFSNSRSEMNVSTLELGDSALYLCASSLTGLAGTNEQFFGPGTRLTVL.

The chain carries TRBV27 and TRBJ2-3, with D possibly being TRBD2 (6 bases). The CDR3 is 16 amino acids. With 8 bases removed from V and 0 bases from J, the gap between germline ends came to 18 bases. Germline loops: CDR1 MNHEY, CDR2 SMNVEV (reference sequence). The CDR3 region is CASRAFLAPSTDTQYF. The DNA of the CDR3 is TGTGCCAGCCGGGCTTTTCTAGCGCCGAGCACAGATACGCAGTATTTT.

This sequence joins TRBV4-2 and TRBJ2-7; TRBD1 matches 8 bases. Trimming took 2 bases from V and 5 from J; bases not matched to a gene: 11. This CDR3 region has 16 residues. Germline CDR1 is LGHNA and CDR2 is YNFKEQ. The CDR3 DNA is TGTGCCAGCAGCCAATTCCTGGGGGCAGGGGGCCACGAGCAGTACTTC. Encoded protein: CASSQFLGAGGHEQYF.

The rearrangement links TRBV2 to TRBJ2-5, with a weak D call TRBD2 (6 bases). Per germline, CDR1 SNHLY and CDR2 FYNNEI. There are 15 residues in the CDR3. V was cut by 6 bases and J by 7 bases, with 21 bases left in between. CDR3 nucleotides: TGTGCCAGCAGCGATACTAGCACCCGGGCCGGGACCCAGTACTTC. Its protein product is CASSDTSTRAGTQYF.

This clone was found once. The chain carries TRBV4-2 and TRBJ1-1; no clear D. From germline, CDR1 is LGHNA and CDR2 YNFKEQ. The V end was cut by 0 bases, the J end by 8 bases, with 16 bases between. This CDR3 region has 15 residues. CDR3 nucleotide sequence: TGTGCCAGCAGCCAAGATCTACGCGGGGTCGGGGAAGCTTTCTTT. It codes for CASSQDLRGVGEAFF.

The V call is TRBV4-3, the J call TRBJ2-1; 7 nucleotides align to TRBD2. The CDR3 totals 15 residues. Germline V gene lookup returns CDR1 LGHNA and CDR2 YSLEER. Unmatched junction bases numbered 3, after V lost 1 base and J lost 3 bases. CDR3 sequence reads: CASSQGASGYNEQFF. DNA of the CDR3: TGCGCCAGCAGCCAAGGGGCTAGCGGCTACAATGAGCAGTTCTTC.

This chain connects TRBV9 to TRBJ2-2, with 7 bases that match TRBD1. The length of the CDR3 is 15 residues. Germline V gene sequence: CDR1 SGDLS, CDR2 YYNGEE. Trimming removed 2 bases from V and 7 bases from J; junction bases left unmatched: 8. CDR3 coding DNA: TGTGCCAGCAGCGTTAACATACAGGGGTTCGGGGAGCTGTTTTTT. It yields the protein CASSVNIQGFGELFF.

This chain joins TRBV19 and TRBJ2-4; 10 positions agree with TRBD2. The CDR3 spans 20 residues. After removal of 3 bases from V and 0 bases from J, the junction contained 14 bases not matched to a gene. CDR1 is LNHDA and CDR2 is SQIVND in the germline V gene (reference sequence). The CDR3 coding sequence is TGTGCCAGTAGTATCCCCACCTCGGGACTAGCGTCACTAGCCAAAAACATTCAGTACTTC. It encodes CASSIPTSGLASLAKNIQYF.

This clone was observed a handful of times. J is TRBJ1-1 and V is TRBV11-3; D may be TRBD1 (5 bases). CDR1 and CDR2 from the germline V gene are SGHNT and YENEEA. CDR3 size: 13 residues. V was clipped by 5 bases and J by 1 base, with 8 bases between them. CDR3 DNA sequence: TGTGCCAGCAGCCGTGGACAGAACACTGAAGCTTTCTTT. This codes for CASSRGQNTEAFF.

The CDR3 DNA sequence: TGTGCCAGCCAGGGGGCAGAGGGAAACACCATATATTTT. This encodes CASQGAEGNTIYF. The chain is built from TRBV28 and TRBJ1-3; 8 nucleotides match TRBD1. The CDR3 length is 13 residues. V lost 8 bases, J lost 4 bases, and 4 bases stayed unmatched. The germline V gene encodes CDR1 MDHEN and CDR2 SYDVKM.

This clone was counted a few times. The chain couples TRBV7-9 to TRBJ2-3, with D hard to call. Deletions cut 0 bases from V and 0 bases from J, with 10 bases between. CDR1 and CDR2 from the germline V gene are SEHNR and FQNEAQ (reference sequence). This CDR3 spans 16 amino acids. CDR3 nucleotide sequence: TGTGCCAGCAGCTTAGCGTTGGGCGAGAGCACAGATACGCAGTATTTT. Amino acids: CASSLALGESTDTQYF.

The chain carries TRBV5-1 and TRBJ1-4; 7 bases line up with TRBD1. Germline-derived CDR1 and CDR2 are SGHRS and YFSETQ. After removal of 2 bases from V and 3 bases from J, the junction contained 1 base not matched to a gene. This CDR3 is built from 14 residues. DNA of the CDR3: TGCGCCAGCAGCTTCGGGACAGCTAATGAAAAACTGTTTTTT. Its protein product is CASSFGTANEKLFF.

This sequence joins TRBV6-5 and TRBJ1-1, with a tentative D call TRBD1 (5 bases). The CDR3 has 15 amino acids. Germline V gives CDR1 MNHEY, CDR2 SVGAGI. Trimming took off 6 bases at V and 4 bases at J, with 18 bases between the two ends. This chain's CDR3 is CASSLRGGGSTEAFF. The CDR3 nucleotides are TGTGCCAGCAGCCTTCGGGGGGGTGGGAGCACTGAAGCTTTCTTT.

This chain joins TRBV27 and TRBJ2-7; 8 bases align to TRBD2. V lost 8 bases and J lost 1; bases outside the gene matches: 16. CDR3 size: 17 residues. Germline CDR1 and CDR2: MNHEY and SMNVEV (reference sequence). The CDR3 DNA sequence: TGTGCCAGCTCTATGAGGGCCCTTAGCGGGAAGTCCTACGAGCAGTACTTC. It codes for CASSMRALSGKSYEQYF.

This chain connects TRBV6-5 to TRBJ1-1; no clear D. The V gene lost 7 bases and the J gene lost 6 bases, with 15 bases spanning the gap. This CDR3 spans 13 amino acids. From germline, CDR1 is MNHEY and CDR2 SVGAGI. In nucleotides, the CDR3 is TGTGCCAGCACCCTTAGGGCGGGATCTGAAGCTTTCTTT. Its protein is CASTLRAGSEAFF.

This clone was observed a few times. This chain uses TRBV27 with TRBJ1-2; 11 positions match TRBD1. The CDR3 loop spans 17 amino acids. Germline CDR1 MNHEY, CDR2 SMNVEV (reference sequence). Losses at the gene ends were 0 bases for V and 5 bases for J; bases not matched to a gene: 8. Here the CDR3 reads CASSLSAWTGGRYGYTF. DNA for the CDR3: TGTGCCAGCAGTTTATCTGCGTGGACAGGGGGCCGGTATGGCTACACCTTC.